These 3 T cell receptor beta chains came from one sample sequenced in a study of cytomegalovirus exposure and HLA in healthy donors. 60 Vbeta and 13 Jbeta primers were used in PCR. Produced via immunoSEQ multiplex PCR; TCRdb's table is partial and in-frame only. This sample has under 80,000 clones, with roughly 75% found just once. The source material was PBMCs. Receptors were obtained from a woman in her forties in good health and CMV-seronegative.

The chain links TRBV5-1 to TRBJ1-4; TRBD1 aligns across 10 bases. The CDR3 runs to 16 residues. Germline CDR1 and CDR2: SGHRS and YFSETQ. J lost 6 bases, V lost 4 bases, and 9 bases had no gene match. This CDR3 reads CASSATTGTGDEKLFF. CDR3 DNA: TGCGCCAGCAGCGCAACAACCGGGACAGGGGATGAAAAACTGTTTTTT.

Of note for this clone: A junction end diverges from the germline sequence, so it may reflect a read error. The same CDR3 arises from other DNA sequences in this sample as well. CDR3 protein: CASSSTSGSYNEQFF. In nucleotides, the CDR3 is TGTGCCAGCAGCTCTACTAGCGGCTCCTATAATGAGCAGTTCTTC. This chain connects TRBV7-9 to TRBJ2-1; TRBD2 matches at 8 bases. This CDR3 region has 15 residues. Germline V gene data show CDR1 as SEHNR and CDR2 as FQNEAQ (reference sequence).

This chain links TRBV19 with TRBJ2-7; TRBD2 matches 10 bases. This CDR3 comprises 14 residues. In germline, CDR1 is LNHDA, CDR2 SQIVND (reference sequence). After removal of 3 bases from V and 6 bases from J, the junction contained 5 bases not matched to a gene. This CDR3 reads CASSMRLAGVEQYF. As DNA, the CDR3 is TGTGCCAGTAGTATGCGGCTAGCGGGAGTCGAGCAGTACTTC.